Included here is one T cell receptor beta chain sequence, with context. This entry is derived from a study of monozygotic twins with inflammatory bowel disease. Around 3.5 ug of total RNA went into each TCR library. TCRdb derives one entry per CDR3 protein from the 5' RACE reads, leaving out DNA. Its listing shows 300,000 to 400,000 distinct CDR3 sequences. The CDR3 is made up of 15 amino acids. Per germline, CDR1 LGHNA and CDR2 YSLEER. The source of this sequence is a human donor with ulcerative colitis or Crohn's disease, or a healthy co-twin of an affected twin (not recorded which). The sequenced sample consisted of blood. The V call is TRBV4-3, the J call TRBJ2-7. The CDR3 loop reads CASSVFVGDNYEQYF.